These 11 T cell receptor beta chains came from one sample sequenced in a study of blood T cell repertoires in COVID-19. The data were produced by immunoSEQ multiplex PCR, yet TCRdb's version contains in-frame clones alone and is incomplete. The sample carries approximately 290,000 clones, approximately 83% recorded once. The material sequenced was peripheral blood. All receptors come from a person between 65 and 80 years old with COVID-19, enrolled during active disease.

The chain is built from TRBV27 and TRBJ2-1; 12 nucleotides match TRBD2. V trimming: 3 bases; J trimming: 8 bases; junction bases outside the gene matches: 8. Per the germline V gene, CDR1 is MNHEY and CDR2 is SMNVEV (reference sequence). The CDR3 contains 16 residues. This CDR3 is CASSFSRLAGDYEQFF. The CDR3 region has the DNA TGTGCCAGCAGTTTCTCACGACTAGCGGGAGACTATGAGCAGTTCTTC.

The CDR3 here is CASSEGNSLLFGYTF. The CDR3 DNA sequence: TGTGCCAGCAGTGAAGGAAACAGTTTGCTGTTTGGCTACACCTTC. The V and J genes are TRBV6-1 and TRBJ1-2; D gene unclear. The germline gives CDR1 MNHNS, CDR2 SASEGT. This CDR3 is built from 15 residues. Deletions cut 1 base from V and 7 bases from J, with 16 bases between.

The chain is built from TRBV5-1 and TRBJ1-1; D possibly corresponds to TRBD1 (6 bases). The CDR3 runs to 13 residues. Germline CDR1 SGHRS, CDR2 YFSETQ. V lost 5 bases, J lost 3 bases, and 11 bases lay in between. This CDR3 reads CASREGGHTEAFF. The CDR3 nucleotides read TGCGCCAGCAGGGAGGGGGGGCACACTGAAGCTTTCTTT.

The chain couples TRBV19 to TRBJ1-5, with D tentatively TRBD1 (5 bases). The germline V gene has CDR1 LNHDA and CDR2 SQIVND (reference sequence). Trimming left V 3 bases short and J 1 base short, with 16 bases between. CDR3 length: 17 amino acids. CDR3 loop: CASSIRGDYASNQPQHF. CDR3 DNA sequence: TGTGCCAGTAGTATCAGAGGGGACTACGCCAGCAATCAGCCCCAGCATTTT.

The rearrangement joins TRBV28 to TRBJ1-5; D gene uncertain. Germline lookup yields CDR1 MDHEN and CDR2 SYDVKM. The CDR3 sequence is 14 residues long. The V end lost 7 bases, the J end lost 4 bases, and 14 bases lay between the germline ends. The CDR3 coding sequence is TGTGCCAGCACCCACATGACGAGGAATCAGCCCCAGCATTTT. The encoded protein is CASTHMTRNQPQHF.

The V call is TRBV27, the J call TRBJ2-7; D is unresolved. Germline CDR1 MNHEY, CDR2 SMNVEV (reference sequence). This CDR3 is 11 amino acids long. V lost 4 bases and J lost 2, with 3 bases in between. CDR3 nucleotide sequence: TGTGCCAGCAGTTCCGCCTACGAGCAGTACTTC. It encodes CASSSAYEQYF.

This chain joins TRBV19 and TRBJ1-2, with D perhaps TRBD1 (6 bases). This CDR3 has 14 residues. V gave up 5 bases and J gave up 6 bases, with 16 bases separating them. Germline V gene lookup returns CDR1 LNHDA and CDR2 SQIVND (reference sequence). CDR3 region: CASSGTRSSHGYTF. CDR3 bases: TGTGCCAGTAGTGGGACAAGATCCTCGCATGGCTACACCTTC.

This chain connects TRBV6-6 to TRBJ1-6; the match to TRBD1 covers 7 bases. The CDR3 is 15 amino acids. Germline V gives CDR1 MNHNY, CDR2 SVGAGI (reference sequence). V gave up 4 bases and J gave up 5 bases; unmatched junction bases: 5. This chain's CDR3 is CASSSLTGNNSPLHF. As DNA, the CDR3 is TGTGCCAGCAGTTCCTTGACAGGGAATAATTCACCCCTCCACTTT.

The CDR3 loop reads CASSSGGGRFYNSPLHF. The CDR3 DNA is TGTGCCAGCAGCTCGGGAGGAGGGCGTTTCTATAATTCACCCCTCCACTTT. This chain joins TRBV5-6 and TRBJ1-6; D is uncertain. The CDR3 runs 17 residues. V was clipped by 3 bases and J by 3 bases, with 16 bases between them. From germline, CDR1 is SGHDT and CDR2 YYEEEE.

This chain uses TRBV5-1 with TRBJ2-2, with 8 bases identical to TRBD1. Germline CDR1 reads SGHRS; CDR2 reads YFSETQ. V lost 5 bases and J lost 5; bases outside the gene matches: 8. This CDR3 has 15 amino acids. CDR3 protein: CASRKTGERTGELFF. CDR3 nucleotides: TGCGCCAGCAGAAAGACAGGGGAAAGGACCGGGGAGCTGTTTTTT.

The CDR3 sequence: CASSRTALVGANTGELFF. CDR3 nucleotide sequence: TGTGCCAGCTCACGGACTGCTCTCGTCGGAGCGAACACCGGGGAGCTGTTTTTT. V gene TRBV18 combines with J gene TRBJ2-2, with a possible D match to TRBD2 (5 bases). The CDR3 totals 18 residues. The germline V gene has CDR1 KGHSH and CDR2 LQKENI. V lost 4 bases to trimming and J lost 0 bases, with 18 bases between them.